This is a list of T cell receptor beta chains from one sample in a study of control samples from healthy donors and cancer patients. Sequencing used immunoSEQ multiplex PCR; TCRdb keeps in-frame clones, though not all of them. Of around 12,000 clones listed, 85% to 95% are singletons. The material sequenced was PBMCs. These receptors all come from a man aged 80 or over with lung cancer. The CDR3 runs from the conserved cysteine through the conserved F or W. A D gene is named only where the DNA matches it firmly. Only part of the rows carry a size: once, few, many, or a class if the clone is expanded.

size	V	J	length	D	DNA	CDR3
NA	TRBV28	TRBJ1-5	14	TRBD1	TGTGCCAGCAATTCAGGGGGCGCCTATCAGCCCCAGCATTTT	CASNSGGAYQPQHF
NA	TRBV6-6	TRBJ1-2	15	TRBD1	TGTGCCAGCAGTTACGGGGGGACAGGGAGGCGGGGCTACACCTTC	CASSYGGTGRRGYTF
NA	TRBV19	TRBJ1-5	16	NA	TGTGCCAGTAGGGGGAGGGCCGATTATAGCAATCAGCCCCAGCATTTT	CASRGRADYSNQPQHF
few	TRBV19	TRBJ1-5	13	NA	TGTGCCAGTAGTATAGGAGAGGGACAGCCCCAGCATTTT	CASSIGEGQPQHF
NA	TRBV21-1	TRBJ1-1	13	NA	TGTGCCAGCACCCCCCGTTCAGGGTGGGACGCTTTCTTT	CASTPRSGWDAFF
NA	TRBV7-2	TRBJ2-5	16	TRBD1	TGTGCCAGCAGCGAATCACAGGGGGCGGCTCAAGAGACCCAGTACTTC	CASSESQGAAQETQYF
NA	TRBV4-3	TRBJ1-2	13	NA	TGCGCCAGCAGCCAAGCACAGGGCTATGGCTACACCTTC	CASSQAQGYGYTF
NA	TRBV21-1	TRBJ2-1	17	NA	TGTGCCAGCAGCAAAGCTCCTGGGACAGGGGGCAACAATGAGCAGTTCTTC	CASSKAPGTGGNNEQFF
NA	TRBV4-1	TRBJ1-2	16	TRBD1	TGCGCCAGCAGCCAGAGGGACAGGGCCATTACCTATGGCTACACCTTC	CASSQRDRAITYGYTF
NA	TRBV7-8	TRBJ1-2	14	NA	TGTGCCAGCAGCCCCCTCGGACGGTTCTATGGCTACACCTTC	CASSPLGRFYGYTF
NA	TRBV6-1	TRBJ1-1	15	NA	TGTGCCAGCAGTGAAGTGTGGGGGCTAAACACTGAAGCTTTCTTT	CASSEVWGLNTEAFF
once	TRBV10-2	TRBJ1-1	14	NA	TGCGCCAGCAAGATTAGCGGGGGGAACACTGAAGCTTTCTTT	CASKISGGNTEAFF
NA	TRBV12-3/TRBV12-4	TRBJ1-1	12	NA	TGTGCCAGCAGCCCCGGGAACACTGAAGCTTTCTTT	CASSPGNTEAFF